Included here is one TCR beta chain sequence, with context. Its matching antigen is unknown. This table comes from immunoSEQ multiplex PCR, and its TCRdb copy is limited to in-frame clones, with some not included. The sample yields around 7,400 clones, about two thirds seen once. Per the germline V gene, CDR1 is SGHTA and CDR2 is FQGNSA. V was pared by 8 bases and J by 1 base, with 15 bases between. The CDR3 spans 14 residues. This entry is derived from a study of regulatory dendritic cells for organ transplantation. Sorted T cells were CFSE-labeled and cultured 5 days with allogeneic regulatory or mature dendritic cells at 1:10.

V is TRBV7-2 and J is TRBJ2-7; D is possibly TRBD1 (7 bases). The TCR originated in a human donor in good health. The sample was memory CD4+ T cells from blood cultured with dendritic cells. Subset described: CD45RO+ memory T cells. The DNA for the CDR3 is TGTGCCAGCGCGGGACAGACCAATTCCTACGAGCAGTACTTC. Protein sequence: CASAGQTNSYEQYF.